This is a list of T cell receptor beta chains from one sample in a study of PD-L1 blockade in urothelial cancer. TCRdb's copy holds only in-frame clones and misses some; the assay was immunoSEQ multiplex PCR. This sample yields 55,000 or so clones, of which roughly 84% are seen a single time; approximately 6% belongs to the top ten. The sample here was PBMCs, taken around atezolizumab (anti-PD-L1) treatment. The source of these receptors is a man between 40 and 49 years old with urothelial cancer. CDR3s include the opening cysteine and the closing phenylalanine or tryptophan. A D gene is named only where the DNA matches it firmly. Clone size is stated in some rows and not others, as once, few, many or a class when expanded.

V gene	clone size	CDR3 length	D gene	J gene	CDR3 protein	CDR3 DNA
TRBV6-4	.	15	TRBD1	TRBJ2-2	CASSVSQGTTGELFF	TGTGCCAGCAGTGTCTCACAGGGGACAACCGGGGAGCTGTTTTTT
TRBV5-1	.	15	.	TRBJ1-2	CASSPQPGQPYGYTF	TGCGCCAGCAGCCCCCAACCCGGACAGCCCTATGGCTACACCTTC
TRBV6-5	.	15	TRBD2	TRBJ2-5	CASRPGLAGQETQYF	TGTGCCAGCAGGCCCGGACTAGCGGGACAAGAGACCCAGTACTTC
TRBV12-5	.	14	TRBD1	TRBJ2-5	CASGSGGTEETQYF	TGTGCTAGTGGTTCAGGTGGGACAGAAGAGACCCAGTACTTC
TRBV18	.	15	.	TRBJ2-5	CASSPGGQSAETQYF	TGTGCCAGCTCACCAGGCGGACAATCGGCGGAGACCCAGTACTTC
TRBV11-2	.	19	TRBD1	TRBJ2-2	CASSPPWDRAPLGAGELFF	TGTGCCAGCAGCCCCCCCTGGGACAGGGCCCCACTTGGGGCCGGGGAGCTGTTTTTT
TRBV7-9	once	15	.	TRBJ2-1	CASSMYTGSYNEQFF	TGTGCCAGCAGCATGTACACCGGGTCTTACAATGAGCAGTTCTTC
TRBV19	.	16	TRBD1	TRBJ1-2	CASRNRPGQDTYGYTF	TGTGCCAGTAGAAATCGTCCGGGACAGGACACCTATGGCTACACCTTC
TRBV5-1	.	13	TRBD1	TRBJ1-2	CASLGQGSGGYTF	TGCGCCAGCCTGGGACAGGGGTCAGGCGGCTACACCTTC
TRBV27	.	14	.	TRBJ1-1	CASSLSEQGPEAFF	TGTGCCAGCAGTCTCTCAGAACAGGGACCTGAAGCTTTCTTT
TRBV21-1	.	18	.	TRBJ2-7	CASSKRRGGTGSSYEQYF	TGTGCCAGCAGCAAACGCCGGGGGGGGACAGGGAGTTCCTACGAGCAGTACTTC